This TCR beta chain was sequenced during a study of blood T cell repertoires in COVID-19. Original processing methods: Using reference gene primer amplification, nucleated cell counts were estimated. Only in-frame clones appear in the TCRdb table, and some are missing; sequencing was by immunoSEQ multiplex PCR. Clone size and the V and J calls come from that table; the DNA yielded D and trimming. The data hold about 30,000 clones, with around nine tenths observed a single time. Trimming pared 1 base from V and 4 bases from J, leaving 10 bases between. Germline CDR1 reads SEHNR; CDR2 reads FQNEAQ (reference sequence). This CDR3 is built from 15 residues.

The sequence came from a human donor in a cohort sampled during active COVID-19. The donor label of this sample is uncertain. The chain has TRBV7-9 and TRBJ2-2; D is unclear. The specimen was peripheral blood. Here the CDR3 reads CASSLGASGTGELFF. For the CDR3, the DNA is TGTGCCAGCAGCTTAGGGGCGTCTGGCACCGGGGAGCTGTTTTTT.